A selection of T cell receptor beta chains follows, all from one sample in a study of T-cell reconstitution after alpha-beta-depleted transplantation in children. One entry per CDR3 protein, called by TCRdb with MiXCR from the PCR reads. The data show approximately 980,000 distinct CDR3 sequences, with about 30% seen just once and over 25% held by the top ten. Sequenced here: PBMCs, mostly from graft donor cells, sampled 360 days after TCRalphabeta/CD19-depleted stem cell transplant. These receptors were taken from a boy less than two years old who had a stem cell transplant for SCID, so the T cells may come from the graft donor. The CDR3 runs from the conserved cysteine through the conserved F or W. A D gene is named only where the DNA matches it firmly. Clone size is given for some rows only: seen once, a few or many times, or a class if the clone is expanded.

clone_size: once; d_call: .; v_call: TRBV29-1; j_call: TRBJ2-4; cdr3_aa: CSVAPWGELPGAKNIQYF; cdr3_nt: TGCAGCGTGGCCCCATGGGGCGAACTCCCGGGAGCCAAAAATATTCAGTACTTC
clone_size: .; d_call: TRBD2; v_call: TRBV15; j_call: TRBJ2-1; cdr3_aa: CATSKGLAPMEKGYNEQFF; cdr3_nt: TGTGCCACCAGCAAAGGACTAGCGCCAATGGAGAAGGGCTACAATGAGCAGTTCTTC
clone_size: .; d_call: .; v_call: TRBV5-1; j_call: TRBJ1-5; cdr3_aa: CASSLMGNGQPQHF; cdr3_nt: TGCGCCAGCAGCTTGATGGGAAACGGGCAGCCCCAGCATTTT
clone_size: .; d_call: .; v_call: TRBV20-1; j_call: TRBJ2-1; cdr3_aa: CSAGRFYNEQFF; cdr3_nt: TGCAGTGCCGGACGGTTTTACAATGAGCAGTTCTTC
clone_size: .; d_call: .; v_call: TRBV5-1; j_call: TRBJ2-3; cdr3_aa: CASSLSRVEDTQYF; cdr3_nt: TGCGCCAGCAGCTTGAGCAGGGTGGAAGATACGCAGTATTTT
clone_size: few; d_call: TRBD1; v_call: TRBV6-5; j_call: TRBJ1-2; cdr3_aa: CASSSIYRGLNYGYTF; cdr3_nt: TGTGCCAGCAGCTCGATCTACAGGGGGCTTAACTATGGCTACACCTTC
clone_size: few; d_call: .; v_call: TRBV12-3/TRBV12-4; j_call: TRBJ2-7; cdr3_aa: CASSLGTGFLYEQYF; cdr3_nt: TGTGCCAGCAGTTTAGGAACAGGGTTTCTCTACGAGCAGTACTTC
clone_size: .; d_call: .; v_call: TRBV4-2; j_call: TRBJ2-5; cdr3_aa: CASSQAIVTHRGQGETQYF; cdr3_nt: TGTGCCAGCAGCCAAGCAATTGTAACCCACCGGGGCCAGGGGGAGACCCAGTACTTC
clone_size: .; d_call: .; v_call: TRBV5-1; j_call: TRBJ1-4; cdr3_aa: CASSAPGATNEKLFF; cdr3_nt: TGCGCCAGCAGCGCCCCAGGGGCAACTAATGAAAAACTGTTTTTT
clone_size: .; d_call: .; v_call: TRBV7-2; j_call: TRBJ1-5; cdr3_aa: CASSFDISNQPQHF; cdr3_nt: TGTGCCAGCAGCTTCGACATTAGCAATCAGCCCCAGCATTTT
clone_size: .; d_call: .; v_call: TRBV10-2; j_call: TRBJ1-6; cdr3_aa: CASSESRVGGSPLHF; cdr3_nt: TGCGCCAGCAGTGAGTCAAGGGTGGGGGGGTCACCCCTCCACTTT
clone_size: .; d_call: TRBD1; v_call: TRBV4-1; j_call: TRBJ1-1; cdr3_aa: CASSQLGQGEAFF; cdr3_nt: TGCGCCAGCAGCCAGCTCGGACAGGGTGAAGCTTTCTTT
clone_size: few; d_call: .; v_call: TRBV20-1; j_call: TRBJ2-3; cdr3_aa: CSATITRTDTQYF; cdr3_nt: TGCAGTGCTACCATTACCCGGACAGATACGCAGTATTTT
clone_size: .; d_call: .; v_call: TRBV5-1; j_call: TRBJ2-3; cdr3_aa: CASSYDKSTDTQYF; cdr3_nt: TGCGCCAGCAGCTACGACAAGAGCACAGATACGCAGTATTTT
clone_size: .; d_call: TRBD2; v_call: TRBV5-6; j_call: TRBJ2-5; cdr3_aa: CASSRSGGTQETQYF; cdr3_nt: TGTGCCAGCAGCCGGAGCGGGGGGACGCAAGAGACCCAGTACTTC
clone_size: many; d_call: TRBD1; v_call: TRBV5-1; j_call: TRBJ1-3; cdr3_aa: CASSLTGGNTIYF; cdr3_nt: TGTGCCAGCAGCCTGACAGGGGGAAACACCATATATTTT
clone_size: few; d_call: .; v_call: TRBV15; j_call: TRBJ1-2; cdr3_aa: CATSMTDPYGYTF; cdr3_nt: TGTGCCACCAGCATGACGGATCCCTATGGCTACACCTTC
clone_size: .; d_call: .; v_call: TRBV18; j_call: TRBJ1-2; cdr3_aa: CASSPREGRIAEGYTF; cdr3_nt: TGTGCCAGCTCACCCAGGGAGGGGCGAATCGCGGAAGGCTACACCTTC
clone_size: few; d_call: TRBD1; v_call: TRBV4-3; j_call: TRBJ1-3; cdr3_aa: CASSQATGSSGNTIYF; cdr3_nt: TGCGCCAGCAGCCAAGCGACAGGGAGCTCTGGAAACACCATATATTTT
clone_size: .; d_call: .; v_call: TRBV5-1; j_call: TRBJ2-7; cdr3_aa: CASSLSGPGEQYF; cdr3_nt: TGCGCCAGCAGCTTGTCAGGGCCTGGAGAGCAGTACTTC